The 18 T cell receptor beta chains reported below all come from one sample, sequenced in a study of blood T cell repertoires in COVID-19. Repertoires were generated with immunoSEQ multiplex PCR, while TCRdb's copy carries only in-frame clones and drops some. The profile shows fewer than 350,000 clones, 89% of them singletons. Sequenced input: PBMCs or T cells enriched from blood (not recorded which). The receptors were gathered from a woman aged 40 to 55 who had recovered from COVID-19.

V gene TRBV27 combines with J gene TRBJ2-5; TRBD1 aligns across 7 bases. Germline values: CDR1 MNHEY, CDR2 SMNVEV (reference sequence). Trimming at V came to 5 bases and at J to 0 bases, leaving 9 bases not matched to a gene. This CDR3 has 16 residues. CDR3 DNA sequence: TGTGCCAGCAGTCTGACAGGGAAGGGGTACCAAGAGACCCAGTACTTC. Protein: CASSLTGKGYQETQYF.

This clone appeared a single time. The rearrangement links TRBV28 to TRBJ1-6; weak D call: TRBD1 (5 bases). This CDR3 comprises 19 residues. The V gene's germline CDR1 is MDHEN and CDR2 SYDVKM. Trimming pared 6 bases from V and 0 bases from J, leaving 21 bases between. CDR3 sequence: CASRTLQGPTSSYNSPLHF. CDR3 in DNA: TGTGCCAGCAGAACCTTGCAGGGCCCTACCAGCTCCTATAATTCACCCCTCCACTTT.

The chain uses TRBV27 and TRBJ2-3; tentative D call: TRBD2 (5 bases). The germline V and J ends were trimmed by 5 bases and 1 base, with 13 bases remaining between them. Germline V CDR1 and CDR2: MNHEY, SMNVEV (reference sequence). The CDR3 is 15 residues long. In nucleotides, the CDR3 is TGTGCCAGCAGTCTTCAGAGGGCTGGCACAGATACGCAGTATTTT. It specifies CASSLQRAGTDTQYF.

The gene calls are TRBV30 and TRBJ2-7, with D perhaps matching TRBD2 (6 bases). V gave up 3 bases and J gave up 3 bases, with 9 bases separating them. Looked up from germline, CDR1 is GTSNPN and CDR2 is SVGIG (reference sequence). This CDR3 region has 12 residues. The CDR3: CAWRGLGYEQYF. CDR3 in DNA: TGTGCCTGGAGGGGACTTGGCTACGAGCAGTACTTC.

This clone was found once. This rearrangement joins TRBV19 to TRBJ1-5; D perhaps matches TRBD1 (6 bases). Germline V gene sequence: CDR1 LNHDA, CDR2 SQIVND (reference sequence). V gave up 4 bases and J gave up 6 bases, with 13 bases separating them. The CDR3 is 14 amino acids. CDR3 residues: CASSTDSPRQPQHF. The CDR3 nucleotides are TGTGCCAGTAGTACGGACAGCCCACGTCAGCCCCAGCATTTT. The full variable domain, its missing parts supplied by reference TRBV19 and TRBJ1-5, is DGGITQSPKYLFRKEGQNVTLSCEQNLNHDAMYWYRQDPGQGLRLIYYSQIVNDFQKGDIAEGYSVSREKKESFPLTVTSAQKNPTAFYLCASSTDSPRQPQHFGDGTRLSIL.

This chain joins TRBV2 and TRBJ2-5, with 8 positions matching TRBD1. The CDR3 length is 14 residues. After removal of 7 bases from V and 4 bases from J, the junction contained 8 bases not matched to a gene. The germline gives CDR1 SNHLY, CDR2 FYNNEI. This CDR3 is CASNLDRGPETQYF. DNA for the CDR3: TGTGCCAGCAATTTAGACAGGGGTCCAGAGACCCAGTACTTC.

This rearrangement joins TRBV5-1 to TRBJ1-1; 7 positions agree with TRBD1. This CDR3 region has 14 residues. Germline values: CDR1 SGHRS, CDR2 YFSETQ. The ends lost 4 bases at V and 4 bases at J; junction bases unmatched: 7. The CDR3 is CASSPWTGTTEAFF. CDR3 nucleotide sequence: TGCGCCAGCAGCCCCTGGACAGGAACCACTGAAGCTTTCTTT.

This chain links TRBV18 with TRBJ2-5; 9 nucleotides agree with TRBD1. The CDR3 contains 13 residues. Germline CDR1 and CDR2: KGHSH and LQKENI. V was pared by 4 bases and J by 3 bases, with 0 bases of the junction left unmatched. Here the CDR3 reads CASSRDREETQYF. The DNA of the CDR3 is TGTGCCAGCTCACGGGACAGGGAAGAGACCCAGTACTTC. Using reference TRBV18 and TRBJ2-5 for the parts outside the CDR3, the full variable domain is NAGVMQNPRHLVRRRGQEARLRCSPMKGHSHVYWYRQLPEEGLKFMVYLQKENIIDESGMPKERFSAEFPKEGPSILRIQQVVRGDSAAYFCASSRDREETQYFGPGTRLLVL.

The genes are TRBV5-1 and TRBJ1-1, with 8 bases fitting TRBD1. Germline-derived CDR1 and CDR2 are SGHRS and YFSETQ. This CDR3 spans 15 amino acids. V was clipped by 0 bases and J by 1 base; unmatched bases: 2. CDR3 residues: CASSLVGTGNTEAFF. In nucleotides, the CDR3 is TGCGCCAGCAGCTTGGTAGGGACAGGGAACACTGAAGCTTTCTTT.

CDR3 sequence reads: CAWSRGQGAYQPQHF. CDR3 DNA: TGTGCCTGGAGTCGAGGACAGGGGGCATATCAGCCCCAGCATTTT. J is TRBJ1-5 and V is TRBV30, with 11 bases lining up with TRBD1. The CDR3 sequence is 15 residues long. V shed 2 bases and J 5 bases; nucleotides not matched to a gene: 5. CDR1 is GTSNPN, CDR2 SVGIG, per germline (reference sequence).

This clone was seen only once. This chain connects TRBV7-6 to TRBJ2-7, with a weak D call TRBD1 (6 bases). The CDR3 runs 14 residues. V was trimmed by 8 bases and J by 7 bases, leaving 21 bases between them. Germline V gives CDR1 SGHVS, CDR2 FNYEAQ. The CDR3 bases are TGTGCCAGCTCCTATGACAGGACCCTCGGGGAGCAGTACTTC. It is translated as CASSYDRTLGEQYF.

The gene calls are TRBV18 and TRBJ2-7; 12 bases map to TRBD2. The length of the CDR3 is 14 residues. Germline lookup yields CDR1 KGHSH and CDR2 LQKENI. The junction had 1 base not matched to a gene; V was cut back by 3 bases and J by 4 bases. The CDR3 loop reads CASSPGTSGYEQYF. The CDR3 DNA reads TGTGCCAGCTCACCGGGGACTAGCGGGTACGAGCAGTACTTC. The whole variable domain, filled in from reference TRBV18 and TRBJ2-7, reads NAGVMQNPRHLVRRRGQEARLRCSPMKGHSHVYWYRQLPEEGLKFMVYLQKENIIDESGMPKERFSAEFPKEGPSILRIQQVVRGDSAAYFCASSPGTSGYEQYFGPGTRLTVT.

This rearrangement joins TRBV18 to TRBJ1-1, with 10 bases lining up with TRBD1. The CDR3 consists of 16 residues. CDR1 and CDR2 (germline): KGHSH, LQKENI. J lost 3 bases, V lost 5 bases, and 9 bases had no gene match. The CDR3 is CASSTFFGQGDTEAFF. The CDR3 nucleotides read TGTGCCAGCTCAACCTTTTTCGGACAGGGGGACACTGAAGCTTTCTTT.

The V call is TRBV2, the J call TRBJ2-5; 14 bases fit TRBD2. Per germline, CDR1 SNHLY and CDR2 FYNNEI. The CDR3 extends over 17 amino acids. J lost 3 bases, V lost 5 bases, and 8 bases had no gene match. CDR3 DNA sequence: TGTGCCAGCAGTCTACTGACTAGCGGGAGGGTCGAAGAGACCCAGTACTTC. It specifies CASSLLTSGRVEETQYF.

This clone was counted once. DNA for the CDR3: TGCGCCAGCAGGAGACAGGGGGCGAGCGGGGAGCTGTTTTTT. It translates to CASRRQGASGELFF. The chain links TRBV5-1 to TRBJ2-2; 10 bases line up with TRBD1. V lost 5 bases and J lost 7; bases outside the gene matches: 5. The CDR3 consists of 14 residues. Germline V gives CDR1 SGHRS, CDR2 YFSETQ.

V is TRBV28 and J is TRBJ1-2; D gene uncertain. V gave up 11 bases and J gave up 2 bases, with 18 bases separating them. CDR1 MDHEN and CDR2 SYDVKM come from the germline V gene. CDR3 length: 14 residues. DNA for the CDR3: TGTGCCGCGAGGGAGTACCTATACAACTATGGCTACACCTTC. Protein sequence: CAAREYLYNYGYTF.

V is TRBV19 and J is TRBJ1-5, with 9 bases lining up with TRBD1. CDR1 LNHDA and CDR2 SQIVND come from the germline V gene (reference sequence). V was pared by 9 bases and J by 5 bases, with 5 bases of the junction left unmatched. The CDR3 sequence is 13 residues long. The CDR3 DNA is TGTGCCAGCGGACAGGGGAGAGATCAGCCCCAGCATTTT. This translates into CASGQGRDQPQHF.

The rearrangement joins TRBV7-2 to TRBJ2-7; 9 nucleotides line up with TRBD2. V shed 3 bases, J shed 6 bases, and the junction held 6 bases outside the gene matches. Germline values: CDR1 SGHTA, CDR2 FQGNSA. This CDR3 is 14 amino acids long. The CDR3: CASSLQGLAVEQYF. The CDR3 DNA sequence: TGTGCCAGCAGCTTGCAGGGACTAGCCGTCGAGCAGTACTTC. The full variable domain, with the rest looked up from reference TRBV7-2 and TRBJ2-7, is GAGVSQSPSNKVTEKGKDVELRCDPISGHTALYWYRQSLGQGLEFLIYFQGNSAPDKSGLPSDRFSAERTGGSVSTLTIQRTQQEDSAVYLCASSLQGLAVEQYFGPGTRLTVT.